This TCR beta chain was identified in a study of CXCR3-negative and CXCR3-positive naive CD8 T cells. Study findings and constraints: In naive cells, CXCR3-negative and CXCR3-positive subsets had similar TRBV-TRBJ usage; memory cells differed. Naive subsets had comparable surface CD5, so TRB CDR3 properties gauged TCR strength. Against CXCR3-negative naive cells, CXCR3-positive naive cells showed more hydrophobic TRB CDR3s.

With UMI labels, 5' RACE was used to prepare the TRB cDNA libraries. TCRdb re-called the 5' RACE reads; every CDR3 protein appears as one record, without DNA. This sample contains about 6,100 distinct CDR3 sequences. CDR3 length: 12 residues. Looked up from germline, CDR1 is SQVTM and CDR2 is ANQGSEA. A note on this clonotype: What it recognizes is unknown.

The sequence came from a human donor in good health. Some clones in this sample may be carry-over from other donors' samples. Sequencing was done on a sample of naive CXCR3- CD8+ T cells from blood. Subset indicated: CD45RO-CCR7+CD27+CD95- naive CD8+ T cells lacking CXCR3 (TNR3-). The chain uses TRBV29-1 and TRBJ1-2; absent DNA, TCRdb's TRBD1 call cannot be checked. CDR3: CSVESGRPGYTF.